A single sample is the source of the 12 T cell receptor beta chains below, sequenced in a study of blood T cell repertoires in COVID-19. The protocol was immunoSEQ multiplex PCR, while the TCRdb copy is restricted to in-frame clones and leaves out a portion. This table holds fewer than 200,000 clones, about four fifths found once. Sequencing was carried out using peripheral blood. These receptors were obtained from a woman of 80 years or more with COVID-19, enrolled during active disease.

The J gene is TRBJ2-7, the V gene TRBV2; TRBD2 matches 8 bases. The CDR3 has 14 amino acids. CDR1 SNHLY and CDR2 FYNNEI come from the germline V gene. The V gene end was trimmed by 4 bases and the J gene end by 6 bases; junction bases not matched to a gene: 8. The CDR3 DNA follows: TGTGCCAGCAGTGTGGCGGGAGGATCCGGCGAGCAGTACTTC. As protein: CASSVAGGSGEQYF.

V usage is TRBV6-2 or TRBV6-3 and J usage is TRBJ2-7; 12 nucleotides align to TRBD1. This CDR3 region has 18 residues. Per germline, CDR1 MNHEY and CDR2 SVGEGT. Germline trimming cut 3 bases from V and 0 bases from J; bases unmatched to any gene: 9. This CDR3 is CASSYPGQGAYRSYEQYF. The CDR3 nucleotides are TGTGCCAGCAGTTATCCGGGACAGGGGGCCTACCGCTCCTACGAGCAGTACTTC.

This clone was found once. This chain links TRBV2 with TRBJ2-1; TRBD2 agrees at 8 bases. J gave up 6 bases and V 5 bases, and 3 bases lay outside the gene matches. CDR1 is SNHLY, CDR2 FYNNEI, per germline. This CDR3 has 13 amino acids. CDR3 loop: CASSWLAGNEQFF. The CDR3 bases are TGTGCCAGCAGTTGGCTAGCGGGCAATGAGCAGTTCTTC.

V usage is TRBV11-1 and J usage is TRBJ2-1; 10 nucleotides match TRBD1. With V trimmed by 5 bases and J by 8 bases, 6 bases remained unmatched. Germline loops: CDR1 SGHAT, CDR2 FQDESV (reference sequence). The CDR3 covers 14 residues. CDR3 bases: TGTGCCAGCAGCCCGGCTGACAGGGGGCATGAGCAGTTCTTC. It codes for CASSPADRGHEQFF.

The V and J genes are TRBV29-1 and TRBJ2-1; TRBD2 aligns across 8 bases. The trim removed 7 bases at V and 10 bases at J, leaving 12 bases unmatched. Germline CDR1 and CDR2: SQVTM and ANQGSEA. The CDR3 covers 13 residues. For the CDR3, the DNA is TGCAGCGGGGCGGCGGGAGGAGGTCAGGAGCAGTTCTTC. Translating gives CSGAAGGGQEQFF.

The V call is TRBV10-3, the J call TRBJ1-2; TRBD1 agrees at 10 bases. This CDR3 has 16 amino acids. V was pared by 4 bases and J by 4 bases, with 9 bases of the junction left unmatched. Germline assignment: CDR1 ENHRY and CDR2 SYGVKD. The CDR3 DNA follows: TGTGCCATCAGTGTAGACAGGGGGCGGTCCGGCTATGGCTACACCTTC. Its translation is CAISVDRGRSGYGYTF.

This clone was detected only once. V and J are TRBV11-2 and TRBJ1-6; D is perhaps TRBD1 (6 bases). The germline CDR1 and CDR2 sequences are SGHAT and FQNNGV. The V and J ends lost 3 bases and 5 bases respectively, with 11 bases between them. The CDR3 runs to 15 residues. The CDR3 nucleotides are TGTGCCAGCAGCTTCAGGACAGTAAATAATTCACCCCTCCACTTT. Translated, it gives CASSFRTVNNSPLHF.

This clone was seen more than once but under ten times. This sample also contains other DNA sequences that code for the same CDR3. The CDR3: CASSPTGYEQYF. As DNA, the CDR3 is TGCGCCAGCAGCCCGACGGGTTACGAGCAGTACTTC. This rearrangement joins TRBV5-1 to TRBJ2-7, with D uncertain. The V gene's germline CDR1 is SGHRS and CDR2 YFSETQ. The V end was cut by 4 bases, the J end by 4 bases, with 9 bases between. The CDR3 runs 12 residues.

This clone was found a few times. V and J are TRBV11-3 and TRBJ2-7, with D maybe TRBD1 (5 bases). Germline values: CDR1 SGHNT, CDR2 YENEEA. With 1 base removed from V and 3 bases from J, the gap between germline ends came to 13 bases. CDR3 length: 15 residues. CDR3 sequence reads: CASSLGGSPHYEQYF. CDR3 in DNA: TGTGCCAGCAGCTTAGGGGGCTCGCCCCACTACGAGCAGTACTTC.

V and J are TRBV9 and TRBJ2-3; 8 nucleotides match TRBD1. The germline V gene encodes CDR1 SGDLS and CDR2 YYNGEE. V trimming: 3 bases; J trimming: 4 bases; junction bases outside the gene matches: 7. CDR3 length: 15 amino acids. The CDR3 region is CASSATGGNADTQYF. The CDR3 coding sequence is TGTGCCAGCAGCGCAACAGGGGGGAACGCAGATACGCAGTATTTT.

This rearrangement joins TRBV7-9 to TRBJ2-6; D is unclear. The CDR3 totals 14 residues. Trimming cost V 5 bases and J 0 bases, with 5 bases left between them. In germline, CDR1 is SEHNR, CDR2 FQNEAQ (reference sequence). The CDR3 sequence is CASSTDSGANVLTF. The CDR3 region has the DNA TGTGCCAGCAGCACTGACTCTGGGGCCAACGTCCTGACTTTC.

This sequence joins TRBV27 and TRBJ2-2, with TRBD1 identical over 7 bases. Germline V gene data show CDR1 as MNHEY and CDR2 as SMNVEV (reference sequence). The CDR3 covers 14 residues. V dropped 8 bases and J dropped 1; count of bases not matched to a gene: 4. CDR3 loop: CASRGTVNTGELFF. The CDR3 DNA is TGTGCCAGCCGAGGGACAGTGAACACCGGGGAGCTGTTTTTT.